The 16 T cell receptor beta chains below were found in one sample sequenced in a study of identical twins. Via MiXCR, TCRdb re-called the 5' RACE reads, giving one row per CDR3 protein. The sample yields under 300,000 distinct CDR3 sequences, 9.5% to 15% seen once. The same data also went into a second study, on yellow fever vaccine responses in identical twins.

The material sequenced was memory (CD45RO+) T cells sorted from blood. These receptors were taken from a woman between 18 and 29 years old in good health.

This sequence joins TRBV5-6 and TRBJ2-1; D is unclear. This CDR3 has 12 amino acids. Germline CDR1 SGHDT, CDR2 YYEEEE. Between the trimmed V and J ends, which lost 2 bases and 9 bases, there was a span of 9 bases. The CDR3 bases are TGTGCCAGCAGCTTTTTGCAGGTTGAGCAGTTCTTC. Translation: CASSFLQVEQFF.

CDR3 loop: CAWSGGNGYTF. In nucleotides, the CDR3 is TGTGCCTGGAGTGGGGGGAATGGCTACACCTTC. This rearrangement joins TRBV30 to TRBJ1-2; D is possibly TRBD1 (5 bases). With 1 base removed from V and 6 bases from J, the gap between germline ends came to 6 bases. The germline gives CDR1 GTSNPN, CDR2 SVGIG (reference sequence). This CDR3 comprises 11 residues.

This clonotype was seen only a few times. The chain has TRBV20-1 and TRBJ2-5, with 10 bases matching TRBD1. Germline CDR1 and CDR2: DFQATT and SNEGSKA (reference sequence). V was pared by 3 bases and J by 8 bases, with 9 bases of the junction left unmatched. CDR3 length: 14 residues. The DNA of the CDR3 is TGCAGTGCTAGTTTGGGACAGGGGCAGGCCACCCAGTACTTC. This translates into CSASLGQGQATQYF.

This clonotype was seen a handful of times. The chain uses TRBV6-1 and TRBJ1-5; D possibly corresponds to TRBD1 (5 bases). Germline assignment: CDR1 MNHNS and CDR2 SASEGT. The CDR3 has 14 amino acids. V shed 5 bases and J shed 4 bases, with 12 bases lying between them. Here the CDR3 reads CASSPGRTNQPQHF. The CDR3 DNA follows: TGTGCCAGCAGTCCCGGACGGACAAATCAGCCCCAGCATTTT.

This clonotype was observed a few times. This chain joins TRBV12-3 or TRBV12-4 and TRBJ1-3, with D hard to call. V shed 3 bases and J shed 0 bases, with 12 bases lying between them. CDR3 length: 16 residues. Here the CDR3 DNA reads TGTGCCAGCAGTTTGTCGATCCGGAACTCTGGAAACACCATATATTTT. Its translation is CASSLSIRNSGNTIYF.

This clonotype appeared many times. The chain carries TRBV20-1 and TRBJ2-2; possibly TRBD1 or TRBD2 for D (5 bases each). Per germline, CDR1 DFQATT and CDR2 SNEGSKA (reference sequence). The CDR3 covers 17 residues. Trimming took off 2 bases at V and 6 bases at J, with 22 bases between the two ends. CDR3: CSARPLAGWTQAGELFF. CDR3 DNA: TGCAGTGCTAGACCCCTGGCAGGGTGGACTCAGGCCGGGGAGCTGTTTTTT.

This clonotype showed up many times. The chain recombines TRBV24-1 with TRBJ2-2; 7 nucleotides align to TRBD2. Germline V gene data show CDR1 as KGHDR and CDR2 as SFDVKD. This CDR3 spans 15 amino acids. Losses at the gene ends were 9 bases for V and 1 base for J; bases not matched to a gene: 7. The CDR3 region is CATAPGGRNTGELFF. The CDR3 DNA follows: TGTGCCACCGCGCCGGGGGGAAGGAACACCGGGGAGCTGTTTTTT.

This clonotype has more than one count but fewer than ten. CDR3 sequence: CASSLIWKGQETQYF. CDR3 in DNA: TGTGCCAGCAGCTTGATTTGGAAGGGCCAAGAGACCCAGTACTTC. The chain has TRBV5-6 and TRBJ2-5; no firm D call. The V end lost 1 base, the J end lost 1 base, and 11 bases lay between the germline ends. CDR1 is SGHDT, CDR2 YYEEEE, per germline. This CDR3 has 15 amino acids.

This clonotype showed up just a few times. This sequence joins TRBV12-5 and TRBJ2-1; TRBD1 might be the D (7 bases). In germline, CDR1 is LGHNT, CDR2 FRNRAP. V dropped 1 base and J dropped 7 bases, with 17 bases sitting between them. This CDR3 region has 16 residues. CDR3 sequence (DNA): TGTGCTAGTGGTTTGGGAAACAGGGGAGGAATGAATGAGCAGTTCTTC. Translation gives CASGLGNRGGMNEQFF. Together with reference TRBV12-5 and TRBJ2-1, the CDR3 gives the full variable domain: DARVTQTPRHKVTEMGQEVTMRCQPILGHNTVFWYRQTMMQGLELLAYFRNRAPLDDSGMPKDRFSAEMPDATLATLKIQPSEPRDSAVYFCASGLGNRGGMNEQFFGPGTRLTVL.

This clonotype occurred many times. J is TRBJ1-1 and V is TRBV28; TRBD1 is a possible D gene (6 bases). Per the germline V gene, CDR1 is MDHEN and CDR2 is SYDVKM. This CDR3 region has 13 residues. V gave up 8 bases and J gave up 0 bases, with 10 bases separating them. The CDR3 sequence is CASWRTVNTEAFF. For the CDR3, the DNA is TGTGCCAGCTGGAGGACAGTGAACACTGAAGCTTTCTTT.

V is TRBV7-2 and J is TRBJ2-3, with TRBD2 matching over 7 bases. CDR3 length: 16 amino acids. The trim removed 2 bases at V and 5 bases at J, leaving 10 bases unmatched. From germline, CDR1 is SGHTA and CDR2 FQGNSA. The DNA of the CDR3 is TGTGCCAGCAGCTTATTTGCGGGGGAAGGGAAAGATACGCAGTATTTT. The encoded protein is CASSLFAGEGKDTQYF.

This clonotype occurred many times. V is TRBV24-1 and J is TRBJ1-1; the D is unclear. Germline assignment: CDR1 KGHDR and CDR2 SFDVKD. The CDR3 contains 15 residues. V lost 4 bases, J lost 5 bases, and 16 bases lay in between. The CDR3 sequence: CATSDPGQGGTEAFF. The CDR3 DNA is TGTGCCACCAGTGACCCCGGCCAAGGCGGGACTGAAGCTTTCTTT.

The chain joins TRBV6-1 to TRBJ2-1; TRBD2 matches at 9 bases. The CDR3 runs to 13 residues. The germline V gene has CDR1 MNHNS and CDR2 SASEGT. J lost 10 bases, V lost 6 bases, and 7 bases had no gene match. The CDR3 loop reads CASSARREGEQFF. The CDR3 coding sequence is TGTGCCAGCAGCGCCCGGCGGGAGGGAGAGCAGTTCTTC.

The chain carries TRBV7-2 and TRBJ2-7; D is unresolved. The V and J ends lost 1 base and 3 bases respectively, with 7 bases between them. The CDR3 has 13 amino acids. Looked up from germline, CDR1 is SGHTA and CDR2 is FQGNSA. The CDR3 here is CASSLVHGYEQYF. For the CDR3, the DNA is TGTGCCAGCAGCTTAGTGCACGGCTACGAGCAGTACTTC. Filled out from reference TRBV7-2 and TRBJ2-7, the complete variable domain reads GAGVSQSPSNKVTEKGKDVELRCDPISGHTALYWYRQSLGQGLEFLIYFQGNSAPDKSGLPSDRFSAERTGGSVSTLTIQRTQQEDSAVYLCASSLVHGYEQYFGPGTRLTVT.

The CDR3 protein is CASCLTSGRANEQFF. The DNA for the CDR3 is TGTGCCTCCTGCCTTACTAGCGGGAGGGCCAATGAGCAGTTCTTC. The rearrangement links TRBV3-1 to TRBJ2-1; 13 bases match TRBD2. CDR1 LGHDT and CDR2 YNNKEL come from the germline V gene (reference sequence). Trimming removed 11 bases from V and 6 bases from J; junction bases left unmatched: 10. This CDR3 spans 15 amino acids.

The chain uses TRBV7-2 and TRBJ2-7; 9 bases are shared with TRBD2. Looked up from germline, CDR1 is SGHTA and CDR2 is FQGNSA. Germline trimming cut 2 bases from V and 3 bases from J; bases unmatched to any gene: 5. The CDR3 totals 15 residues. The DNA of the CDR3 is TGTGCCAGCAGCTTAAAGCGGGGGGAATACTACGAGCAGTACTTC. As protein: CASSLKRGEYYEQYF.